The clone carrying this T cell receptor beta chain was seen more than once but under ten times. Its target is unknown. Template switching supplied a universal primer site; unique molecular identifiers were carried on the cDNA. Via MiXCR, TCRdb re-called the 5' RACE reads, giving one row per CDR3 protein. The repertoire has just over 450,000 distinct CDR3 sequences, around 14% of them found once; the top ten carry approximately 0.52%. These data come from a study of identical twins. Study-wide results and limits: The more abundant beta clonotypes in cord blood had fewer insertions, and memory repertoires did not show this. In monozygotic twins, models underestimated the sharing of out-of-frame TCR alpha. Researchers caution that invariant MAIT and iNKT cells could partly confound zero-insertion analyses.

V was cut by 7 bases and J by 6 bases, with 18 bases left in between. The CDR3 is 14 amino acids. Germline CDR1 MNHNS, CDR2 SASEGT. These data also featured in a second study, about yellow fever vaccine responses in identical twins.

Sequencing was carried out using CD4+ T cells sorted from blood. The receptor was derived from a woman between 18 and 29 years old in good health. J is TRBJ1-1 and V is TRBV6-1, with D possibly being TRBD1 (5 bases). The CDR3: CASTRPGALPEAFF. CDR3 DNA sequence: TGTGCCAGCACCAGACCCGGGGCTCTCCCTGAAGCTTTCTTT.